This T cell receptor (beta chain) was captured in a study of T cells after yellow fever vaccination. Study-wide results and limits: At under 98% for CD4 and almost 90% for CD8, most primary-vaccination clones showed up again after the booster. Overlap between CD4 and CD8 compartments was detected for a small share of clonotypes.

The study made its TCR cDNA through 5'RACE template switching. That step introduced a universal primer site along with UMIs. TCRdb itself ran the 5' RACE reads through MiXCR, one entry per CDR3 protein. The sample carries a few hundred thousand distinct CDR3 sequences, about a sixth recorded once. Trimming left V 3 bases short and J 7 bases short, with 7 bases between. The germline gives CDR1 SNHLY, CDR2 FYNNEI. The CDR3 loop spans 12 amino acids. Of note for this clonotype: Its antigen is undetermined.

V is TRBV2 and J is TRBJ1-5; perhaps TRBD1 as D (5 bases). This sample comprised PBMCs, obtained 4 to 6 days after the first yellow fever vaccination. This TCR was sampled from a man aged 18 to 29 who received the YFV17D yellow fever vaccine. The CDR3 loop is CASSERGQPQHF. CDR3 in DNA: TGTGCCAGCAGTGAGAGGGGACAGCCCCAGCATTTT.